These T cell receptor beta chains were read from a single sample in a study of T-cell reconstitution after alpha-beta-depleted transplantation in children. TCRdb reprocessed the PCR reads via MiXCR and lists one record per CDR3 protein. Of about 200,000 distinct CDR3 sequences listed, roughly 15% were seen once; the top ten hold 13%. Sequenced here: PBMCs from the stem cell graft donor, sampled from the stem cell graft. The source is a human donor who donated a stem cell graft to a child with acute lymphoblastic leukemia. Both conserved end residues are part of each CDR3. A D gene is named only where the DNA matches it firmly. Expanded clones are given a class, and other clones once, few, many or no size at all.

>TRBV29-1|many|TRBD2|TRBJ2-1
TGCAGCGTTGAACTAGCGGGAACTTTCTTCTCCTACAATGAGCAGTTCTTC
CSVELAGTFFSYNEQFF
>TRBV28|many|.|TRBJ2-4
TGTGCCAGCAGCCTCGTAGGATTACAAGCCAAAAACATTCAGTACTTC
CASSLVGLQAKNIQYF
>TRBV29-1|many|TRBD1|TRBJ1-1
TGCAGCGTGGGACAGGTTTGGAATCCTGAAGCTTTCTTT
CSVGQVWNPEAFF
>TRBV29-1|many|.|TRBJ2-3
TGCAGCGTTGGCGGCCCGAAAGATACGCAGTATTTT
CSVGGPKDTQYF
>TRBV12-3/TRBV12-4|many|TRBD1|TRBJ2-1
TGTGCCAGCAGTGCAGGGGGTTTTTCAACTAAGAGCTCCTACAATGAGCAGTTCTTC
CASSAGGFSTKSSYNEQFF
>TRBV7-9|many|TRBD2|TRBJ2-1
TGTGCCAGCAGCTTTGAGGTGGGACTAGCGGAATACAATGAGCAGTTCTTC
CASSFEVGLAEYNEQFF
>TRBV12-3/TRBV12-4|many|.|TRBJ1-1
TGTGCCAGCAATAACAGAAGAATGAACACTGAAGCTTTCTTT
CASNNRRMNTEAFF
>TRBV12-3/TRBV12-4|many|TRBD1|TRBJ2-2
TGTGCCAGCAGTTTACAACAGGGGGCCGGGGAGCTGTTTTTT
CASSLQQGAGELFF
>TRBV5-1|few|.|TRBJ1-5
TGCGCCAGCAGCTCCGGTGGGGGGCGTAATCAGCCCCAGCATTTT
CASSSGGGRNQPQHF
>TRBV25-1|.|TRBD2|TRBJ2-1
TGTGCCAGCGGAGGAGAAACGGGAGGACGCTACAATGAGCAGTTCTTC
CASGGETGGRYNEQFF